This T cell receptor beta chain derives from a study of T cell repertoires and HLA-DP antigens. Study details: Transduced HeLa cells presented HLA-DP to CD4+ T cells.

Measured with immunoSEQ multiplex PCR; TCRdb has only the in-frame clones, and not every one. The table includes some 89,000 clones, roughly nine tenths detected once. Study-wide findings and caveats: Previously undetected clones averaged approximately 34% and 48% against the two alleles respectively.

Concerning this clone itself: Its antigen remains unknown.

Trimming removed 6 bases from V and 1 base from J, with 9 bases in between. Germline loops: CDR1 MNHEY, CDR2 SMNVEV (reference sequence). CDR3 length: 14 residues. The receptor comes from a man in his forties or fifties in good health and CMV-seronegative. This rearrangement joins TRBV27 to TRBJ2-2, with TRBD1 as a possible D gene (5 bases). The material sequenced was CD4+ T cells from PBMCs. The DNA of the CDR3 is TGTGCCAGCAGATGGACAATGAACACCGGGGAGCTGTTTTTT. Residues: CASRWTMNTGELFF.